Included here is one T cell receptor (beta chain) sequence, with context. This sample was taken from a study of long-term antiretroviral therapy in people with HIV. About the study: Of all samples, the earliest predate the 2015 immediate-ART recommendation by about a decade.

They ran version v3.0 of the immunoSEQ assay at survey level. Sequencing aimed at roughly 40,000-50,000 T-cell genomes per sample. Assay used: immunoSEQ multiplex PCR; TCRdb lists only in-frame clones, some missing. The table shows more than 25,000 clones, with around 97% occurring only once. Germline CDR1 reads MGHRA; CDR2 reads YSYEKL. The CDR3 is made up of 15 amino acids. After removal of 1 base from V and 3 bases from J, the junction contained 6 bases not matched to a gene. All donors provided no fewer than one pre-ART and no fewer than two post-ART PBMC samples. The starting material was unsorted PBMCs, obtained 7.6 years after starting antiretroviral therapy. J is TRBJ2-7 and V is TRBV4-1, with TRBD2 matching over 7 bases. The sequence derives from a man under 40 with HIV. The CDR3 nucleotides are TGCGCCAGCAGCCAAGGGAAGGGGACTAACTACGAGCAGTACTTC. It codes for CASSQGKGTNYEQYF.